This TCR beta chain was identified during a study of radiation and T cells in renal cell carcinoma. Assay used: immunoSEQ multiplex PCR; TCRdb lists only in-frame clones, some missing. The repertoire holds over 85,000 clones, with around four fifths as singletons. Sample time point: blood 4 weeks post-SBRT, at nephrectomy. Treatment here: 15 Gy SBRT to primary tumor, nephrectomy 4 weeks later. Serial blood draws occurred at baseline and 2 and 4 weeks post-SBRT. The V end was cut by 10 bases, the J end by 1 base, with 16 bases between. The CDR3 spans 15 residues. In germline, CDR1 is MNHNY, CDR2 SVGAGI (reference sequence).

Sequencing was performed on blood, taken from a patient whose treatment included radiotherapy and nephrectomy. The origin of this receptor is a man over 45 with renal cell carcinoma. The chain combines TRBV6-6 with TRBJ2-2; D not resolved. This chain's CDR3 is CATSRRPKNTGELFF. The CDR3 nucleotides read TGTGCCACCTCGCGGCGGCCAAAGAACACCGGGGAGCTGTTTTTT.